The T cell receptor beta chain under discussion was sequenced for a study of cytomegalovirus exposure and HLA in healthy donors. Comment on this clone: Its antigen is unidentified.

Whole-study results and caveats: The classifier, whose performance was assessed in both the original and validation cohorts, reportedly diagnosed cytomegalovirus status with high specificity and sensitivity.

Sequencing used immunoSEQ multiplex PCR; TCRdb keeps in-frame clones, though not all of them. The repertoire has approximately 90,000 clones, roughly 92% of them found once; the top ten carry around 1.1%. From the roughly 110-subject validation cohort, which was separate from the roughly 620-subject first cohort, the donors were drawn. Germline CDR1 is GTSNPN and CDR2 is SVGIG (reference sequence). The length of the CDR3 is 14 residues. V was shortened by 2 bases and J by 1 base, with 8 bases between the two germline ends. The sequencing sample was made of PBMCs. The TCR comes from a woman aged 25 to 39 in good health and CMV-seropositive. This chain connects TRBV30 to TRBJ1-4; D is unresolved. The DNA of the CDR3 is TGTGCCTGGAGTCGGGGAAAAACTAATGAAAAACTGTTTTTT. Protein: CAWSRGKTNEKLFF.